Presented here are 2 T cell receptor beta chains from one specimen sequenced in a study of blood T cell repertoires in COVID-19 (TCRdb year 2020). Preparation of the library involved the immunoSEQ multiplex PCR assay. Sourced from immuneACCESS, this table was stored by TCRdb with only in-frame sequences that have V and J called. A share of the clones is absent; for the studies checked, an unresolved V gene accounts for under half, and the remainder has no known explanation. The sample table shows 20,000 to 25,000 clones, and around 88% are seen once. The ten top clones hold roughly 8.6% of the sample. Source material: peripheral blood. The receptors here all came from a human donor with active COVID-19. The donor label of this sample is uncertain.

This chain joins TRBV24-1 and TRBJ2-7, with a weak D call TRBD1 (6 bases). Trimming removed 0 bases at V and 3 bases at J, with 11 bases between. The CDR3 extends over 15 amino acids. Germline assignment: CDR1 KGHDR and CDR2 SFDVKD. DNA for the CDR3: TGTGCCACCAGTGATTTGAGAGGGGGAATCTACGAGCAGTACTTC. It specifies CATSDLRGGIYEQYF.

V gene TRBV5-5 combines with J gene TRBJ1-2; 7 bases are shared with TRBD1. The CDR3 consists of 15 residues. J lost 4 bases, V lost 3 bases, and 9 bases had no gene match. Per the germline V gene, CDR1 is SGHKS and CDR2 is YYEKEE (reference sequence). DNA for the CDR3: TGTGCCAGCAGCTGGAACACAGGGGAAGGCTATGGCTACACCTTC. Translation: CASSWNTGEGYGYTF.